This record looks at one T cell receptor (beta chain) sequence and its context. This clonotype was recorded a few times. There is no known antigen for this receptor. Base qualities are not at hand, and no much larger clone is one base apart. This record comes from a study of post-analysis software for immune sequencing data (dated by TCRdb to between 2015 and 2016). Study-wide context: The recorded disease courses included relapsing-remitting, secondary progressive and progressive-relapsing multiple sclerosis, and some patients had no subtype annotation. The patient repertoires were set against about eleven previously published healthy control repertoires from donors whose ages ranged from roughly 6 to 27 years. A subset of samples was prepared in parallel using single-end sample barcoding, then pooled and co-amplified after Illumina adapter ligation. General conclusions and limits of the study: Four or five TRBV segments, including TRBV5-6, TRBV5-1 and TRBV20-1, were significantly more frequent in patients than controls. The control group was slightly older than the multiple sclerosis patient group. Direct clustering with F measure showed strong co-clustering of samples prepared in the same batch, prompting a batch-effect correction. Compared with controls, multiple sclerosis patients had significantly lower normalized Chao1 diversity, a finding suggesting substantial peripheral T-cell clonal expansion.

To demonstrate the VDJtools post-analysis software, TCR beta repertoires were profiled from the peripheral blood of 10 to 15 young patients with multiple sclerosis. Multiple sclerosis patients were children and adolescents aged about 6 to 16 years. Reading from cysteine to phenylalanine, the CDR3 counts 14 amino acids. Just the 42-base CDR3 DNA is kept, in frame starting at base 1. The germline V end is reduced by 5 bases and the J end by 7 bases; junction bases left unmatched: 5. The library was generated by PCR. Sequencing was carried out with an Illumina HiSeq 2500. Unique molecular identifiers were incorporated into TCR beta cDNA libraries to reduce PCR and sequencing biases. Approximately 500,000 cDNA molecules were obtained for every 1 to 10 million input T cells, so each molecule roughly corresponded to one T cell. The patient libraries were prepared and sequenced using the same protocol as the earlier healthy control dataset. Within a given batch, samples were prepared together, multiplexed and sequenced on the same HiSeq lane. Concerning the study's data processing: MIGEC was used to process the raw barcoded reads, and molecular identifier groups with only a single read were discarded before consensus assembly and CDR3 extraction. VDJtools was used for post-analysis of the clonotype tables, with diversity normalized by down-sampling every dataset to the smallest sample size. To correct batch-related cross-sample contamination, repertoire overlap clustering matched CDR3 amino acid sequences but not nucleotide sequences. The public reads were run again by TCRdb, first through fastp at Q25 and then through MiXCR, and only productive beta chains were kept. For every CDR3 protein sequence, its rows merge into one entry that carries the most common genes and DNA. In this record, the V and J calls reflect TCRdb's handling and not the investigators' own analysis. Present in this sample are about 380,000 distinct CDR3 sequences, about a third of which were seen just once. The top ten constitute roughly 13% of the sample.

The sample taken for sequencing was blood. The chain is assembled from TRBV12-3 or TRBV12-4 and TRBJ1-6, with 7 bases matching TRBD1. The TCR originated in a girl aged 5 to 17 with multiple sclerosis. The CDR3: CASSRQGGNSPLHF. Read as DNA, the sequence is TGTGCCAGCAGTCGACAGGGAGGGAATTCACCCCTCCACTTT.